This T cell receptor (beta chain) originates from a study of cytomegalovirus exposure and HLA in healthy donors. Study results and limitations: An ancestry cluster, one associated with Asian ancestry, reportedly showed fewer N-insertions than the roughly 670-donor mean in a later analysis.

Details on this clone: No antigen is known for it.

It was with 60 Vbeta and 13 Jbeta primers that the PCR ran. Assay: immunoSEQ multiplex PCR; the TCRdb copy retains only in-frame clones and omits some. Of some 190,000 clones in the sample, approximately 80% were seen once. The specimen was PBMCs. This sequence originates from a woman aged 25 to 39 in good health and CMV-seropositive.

The CDR3 coding sequence is TGTGCCAGCAGCTGGACTAGCGGGACGCAGTATTTT. Protein sequence: CASSWTSGTQYF. This sequence joins TRBV7-6 and TRBJ2-3; 11 nucleotides agree with TRBD2. The CDR3 covers 12 residues. The trim removed 4 bases at V and 9 bases at J, leaving 0 bases unmatched. Germline loops: CDR1 SGHVS, CDR2 FNYEAQ.